This is a list of T cell receptor beta chains from one sample in a study of T cell responses to AZD1222 COVID-19 vaccine. Assay: immunoSEQ multiplex PCR; the TCRdb copy retains only in-frame clones and omits some. The sample records around 150,000 clones, around 90% being singletons. Sequencing used peripheral blood, obtained on day 0 of AZD1222 vaccination. Receptors were obtained from an adult in good health. Both conserved end residues are part of each CDR3. The D gene is left open where the match is weak. Some rows mark clone size as missing; the rest say once, few, many or name a class of expanded clone.

cdr3_aa cdr3_nt j_call v_call clone_size d_call
CASSGWDTSYEQYF TGTGCCAGCAGCGGCTGGGACACCTCCTACGAGCAGTACTTC TRBJ2-7 TRBV5-5 NA NA
CASSSGVGTDTQYF TGTGCCAGCAGCTCGGGGGTTGGGACAGATACGCAGTATTTT TRBJ2-3 TRBV7-3 NA NA
CASSPTPNYGYTF TGTGCCAGCAGCCCTACTCCAAACTATGGCTACACCTTC TRBJ1-2 TRBV6-6 NA NA
CASSTQTGWYTEAFF TGTGCCAGCAGTACCCAAACAGGGTGGTACACTGAAGCTTTCTTT TRBJ1-1 TRBV28 NA NA
CASSPDPQRWGYGYTF TGCGCCAGCAGCCCGGACCCCCAGCGTTGGGGCTATGGCTACACCTTC TRBJ1-2 TRBV5-1 NA NA
CASSQDSGGAATGELFF TGTGCCAGCAGCCAAGATTCTGGGGGCGCGGCCACCGGGGAGCTGTTTTTT TRBJ2-2 TRBV3-1/TRBV3-2 NA NA
CASSLEGGLGANVLTF TGTGCCAGCAGCTTAGAAGGGGGGCTAGGGGCCAACGTCCTGACTTTC TRBJ2-6 TRBV7-8 NA NA
CSVEGGAILYNEQFF TGCAGCGTTGAAGGGGGGGCCATCCTCTACAATGAGCAGTTCTTC TRBJ2-1 TRBV29-1 NA NA
CASSIGTASGNTIYF TGTGCCAGCAGCATCGGGACAGCCTCTGGAAACACCATATATTTT TRBJ1-3 TRBV11-2 NA TRBD1
CASSLMDGYGYTF TGTGCCAGCAGTTTAATGGACGGCTATGGCTACACCTTC TRBJ1-2 TRBV28 NA NA
CASSLGGPYYTF TGCGCCAGCAGCTTGGGGGGCCCTTACTACACCTTC TRBJ1-2 TRBV5-1 once NA
CASSEQGGQPQHF TGTGCCAGTAGTGAACAGGGGGGACAGCCCCAGCATTTT TRBJ1-5 TRBV19 NA TRBD1
CASSVGVPAEAFF TGTGCCAGCAGCGTTGGGGTTCCCGCCGAAGCTTTCTTT TRBJ1-1 TRBV9 NA NA
CATSDLGPTGTNSPLHF TGTGCCACCAGTGATTTAGGTCCTACAGGGACTAATTCACCCCTCCACTTT TRBJ1-6 TRBV24-1 NA NA
CASSPLAGALADTQYF TGTGCCAGCAGCCCGTTAGCGGGAGCGCTGGCAGATACGCAGTATTTT TRBJ2-3 TRBV7-2 NA TRBD2
CASSRRGSPLHF TGTGCCAGCAGCCGCCGAGGGTCACCCCTCCACTTT TRBJ1-6 TRBV6-5 NA NA
CATFYTEAFF TGTGCCACCTTCTACACTGAAGCTTTCTTT TRBJ1-1 TRBV6-5 NA NA
CASSISGVEAFF TGTGCCAGTAGTATTTCAGGGGTTGAAGCTTTCTTT TRBJ1-1 TRBV19 NA NA